This TCR beta chain was identified in a study of T cell responses to AZD1222 COVID-19 vaccine. The wider study: Investigators merged groups given second doses at roughly 4 or roughly 12 weeks. General observations from the study: Clonal diversity may have been underestimated, and the donors were mostly white British, with more females than males. Samples come after the peak T cell response, not at day 14.

The assay was immunoSEQ multiplex PCR, and TCRdb's table has in-frame clones only and misses some. The sample lists 70,000 to 85,000 clones; over 80% were seen once. A word on this clone: Its antigen is still unknown.

The germline V gene encodes CDR1 KGHDR and CDR2 SFDVKD. V was trimmed by 4 bases and J by 6 bases, leaving 8 bases between them. This CDR3 is built from 13 residues. The sequencing here drew on peripheral blood, taken on day 0 of AZD1222 vaccination. V is TRBV24-1 and J is TRBJ2-2; possible D gene TRBD2, 6 bases. This TCR derives from an adult in good health. CDR3 loop: CATSEGGAGELFF. CDR3 in DNA: TGTGCCACCAGTGAGGGAGGTGCCGGGGAGCTGTTTTTT.